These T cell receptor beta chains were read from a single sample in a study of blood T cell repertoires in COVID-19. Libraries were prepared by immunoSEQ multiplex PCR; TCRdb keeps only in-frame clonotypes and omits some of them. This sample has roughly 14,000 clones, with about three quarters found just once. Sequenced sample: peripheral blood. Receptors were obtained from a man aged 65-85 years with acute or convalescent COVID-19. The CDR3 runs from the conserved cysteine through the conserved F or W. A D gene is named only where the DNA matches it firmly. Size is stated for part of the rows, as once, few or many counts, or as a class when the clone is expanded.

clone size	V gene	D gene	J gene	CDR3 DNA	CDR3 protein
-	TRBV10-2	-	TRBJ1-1	TGCGCCAGCAGACCCCGCGGTTATAGGCCAGTGGCTATTGAAGCTTTCTTT	CASRPRGYRPVAIEAFF
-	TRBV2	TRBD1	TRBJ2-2	TGTGCCAGCAGGCGACAGGGGACGAACACCGGGGAGCTGTTTTTT	CASRRQGTNTGELFF
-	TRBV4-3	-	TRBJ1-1	TGCGCCAGCAGCCAAGATCAACAGTCGAACACTGAAGCTTTCTTT	CASSQDQQSNTEAFF
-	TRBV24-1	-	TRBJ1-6	TGTGCCACCAGTGATTTGAATCAGGGTTCGGCACCCCTCCACTTT	CATSDLNQGSAPLHF
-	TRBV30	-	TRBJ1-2	TGTGCCTGGGATTGGTACACCCCGACATACTATGGCTACACCTTC	CAWDWYTPTYYGYTF
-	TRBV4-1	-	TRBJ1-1	TGCGCCAGCAGCCAAGAAAGGGGCCAGGGAAAAGCTTTCTTT	CASSQERGQGKAFF
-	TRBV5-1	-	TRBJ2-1	TGCGCCAGCAGCTCTCAGAGAGTACTTTGGGGCGAAAGCAATGAGCAGTTCTTC	CASSSQRVLWGESNEQFF
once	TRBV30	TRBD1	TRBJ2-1	TGTGCCTGGAGTGGACAGGGGAGGAATGAGCAGTTCTTC	CAWSGQGRNEQFF
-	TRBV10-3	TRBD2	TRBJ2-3	TGTGCCACCGGACTAGCGGGCACAGATACGCAGTATTTT	CATGLAGTDTQYF
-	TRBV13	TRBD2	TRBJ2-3	TGTGCCAGCAGCCGTTACACCAGATCTAGCGGGAGGGCTGGGGCAGATACGCAGTATTTT	CASSRYTRSSGRAGADTQYF
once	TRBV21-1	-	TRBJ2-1	TGTGCCAGCAGCAGTACTTACAGGAATGAGCAGTTCTTC	CASSSTYRNEQFF
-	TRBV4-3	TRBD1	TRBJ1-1	TGCGCCAGCAGCCAAGTTGCCGGGACAGGGTTGAACACTGAAGCTTTCTTT	CASSQVAGTGLNTEAFF
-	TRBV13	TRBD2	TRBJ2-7	TGTGCCAGCAGCTTGGCTAGCGGGAACTACGAGCAGTACTTC	CASSLASGNYEQYF
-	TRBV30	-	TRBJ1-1	TGTGCCTGGAGTCGGGAGTTGGGGACTGAAGCTTTCTTT	CAWSRELGTEAFF
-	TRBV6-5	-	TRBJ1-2	TGTGCCAGCAGTCTCTCCTTTCGGGGCTATGGCTACACCTTC	CASSLSFRGYGYTF
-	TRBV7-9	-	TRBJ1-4	TGTGCCAGCAGTAGAGGGGGGGACGGTGAAAAACTGTTTTTT	CASSRGGDGEKLFF
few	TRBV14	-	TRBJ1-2	TGTGCCAGCAGCCGGGGGGCTAACTATGGCTACACCTTC	CASSRGANYGYTF
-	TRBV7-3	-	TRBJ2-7	TGTGCCAGCAGCTTGGAGGCGAGCGGGTTCTACGAGCAGTACTTC	CASSLEASGFYEQYF
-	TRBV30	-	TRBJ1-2	TGTGCCTGGAGTTGGTATCAGGGAAACTATGGCTACACCTTC	CAWSWYQGNYGYTF
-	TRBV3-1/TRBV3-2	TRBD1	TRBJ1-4	TGTGCCAGCAGCCAAACAGGGGGTAGGAATCAAAAACTGTTTTTT	CASSQTGGRNQKLFF
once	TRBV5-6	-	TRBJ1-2	TGTGCCAGCAGCTTTGACAGGTTCGGTGGCTACACCTTC	CASSFDRFGGYTF
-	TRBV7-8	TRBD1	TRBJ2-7	TGTGCCAGCAGCTTAACAACACAGGGGGGTGTTTACGAGCAGTACTTC	CASSLTTQGGVYEQYF
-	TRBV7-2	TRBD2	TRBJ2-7	TGTGCCAGCAGCTTAGTAGAGCGGGGTACCTACGAGCAGTACTTC	CASSLVERGTYEQYF
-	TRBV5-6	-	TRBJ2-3	TGTGCCAGCAGCCCTTCCCCCAGGGGTTCGACTAGCACAGATACGCAGTATTTT	CASSPSPRGSTSTDTQYF
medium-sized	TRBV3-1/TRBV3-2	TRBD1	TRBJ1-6	TGTGCCAGCAGCCAGGGGACAGGGGGGTCACCCCTCCACTTT	CASSQGTGGSPLHF
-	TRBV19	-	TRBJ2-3	TGTGCCAGTAGTATACGGGGGGCAGGGGATACGCAGTATTTT	CASSIRGAGDTQYF
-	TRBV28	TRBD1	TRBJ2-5	TGTGCCAGCAGTCCCCTTGACAGGGACACACAAGAGACCCAGTACTTC	CASSPLDRDTQETQYF
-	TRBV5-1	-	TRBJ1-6	TGCGCCAGCAGCTTGGGTGAAAACAGGGCGAATAATTCACCCCTCCACTTT	CASSLGENRANNSPLHF
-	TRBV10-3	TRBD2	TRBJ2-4	TGTGCCATCAGTGAGTCGACGGGGGGAGCCAAAAACATTCAGTACTTC	CAISESTGGAKNIQYF
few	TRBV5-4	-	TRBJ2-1	TGTGCCAGCAGCTTGAATAGGGGTAATGAGCAGTTCTTC	CASSLNRGNEQFF
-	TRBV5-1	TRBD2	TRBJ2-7	TGCGCCAGCAGCTTCCGGGGACTAGCCTACGAGCAGTACTTC	CASSFRGLAYEQYF